This entry is about one T cell receptor (beta chain). Its antigen is unidentified. Expressed TCRB transcripts were sequenced, since all the RNA that had been isolated was reverse transcribed. Sequenced by immunoSEQ multiplex PCR; TCRdb stores in-frame clones only, minus some. The top ten hold roughly 0.015% of the sample, which has roughly 330,000 clones, roughly 13% seen once. This sample is part of a study of beta chain features in type 1 diabetes. For the study at large: Similarity in age, gender and cell yields was seen between patients and healthy donors.

All of the sorted populations showed purity greater than 98%. Study findings and constraints: In type 1 diabetes patients, VDJ junctions had fewer insertions; deletions at these junctions were more frequent. Shorter TCRB CDR3s, moderately but significantly so, marked every one of the four CD4+ subsets in Type 1 diabetes patients. A potential influence of HLA type upon TCRB rearrangement remained unresolved herein.

The receptor comes from a woman between 18 and 29 years old with type 1 diabetes. The specimen was naive CD4+ T cells from blood.

CDR3 sequence reads: CASSLVGGGDYEQYF. The DNA of the CDR3 is TGCGCCAGCAGCTTGGTTGGGGGAGGGGACTACGAGCAGTACTTC. The chain has TRBV5-1 and TRBJ2-7, with 7 bases matching TRBD2. This CDR3 is 15 amino acids long. With 0 bases clipped from V and 3 bases from J, the junction kept 6 bases outside the gene matches. Germline CDR1 is SGHRS and CDR2 is YFSETQ.